Described below is a single TCR beta chain sequence and its context. The antigen remains undetermined. Profiled with immunoSEQ multiplex PCR; TCRdb holds only in-frame clones, not every one. The sample carries 95,000 to 100,000 clones, about 86% recorded once. These data come from a study of OX40 agonist ivuxolimab in advanced cancers. Study conclusions and caveats: Partial responders dosed at 0.1-3.0 mg/kg displayed clonal expansion ranking among the lowest. Clonal expansion was seen in CD4+ and CD8+ blood T cells by week 6 at 0.1 to 3.0 mg/kg.

This sequence originates from an adult with an advanced solid tumor such as melanoma, head and neck, liver or kidney cancer. This specimen was CD4+ or CD8+ T cells sorted from blood, taken in a trial of the OX40 agonist ivuxolimab.

CDR3: CASSLWGEGTYNEQFF. CDR3 coding DNA: TGTGCCAGCAGTTTATGGGGGGAGGGTACCTACAATGAGCAGTTCTTC. This chain joins TRBV28 and TRBJ2-1, with TRBD2 identical over 7 bases. V gave up 0 bases and J gave up 2 bases; unmatched junction bases: 4. The V gene's germline CDR1 is MDHEN and CDR2 SYDVKM. This CDR3 has 16 residues.